This T cell receptor beta chain was captured by sequencing in a study of control samples from healthy donors and cancer patients. Only in-frame clones appear in the TCRdb table, and some are missing; sequencing was by immunoSEQ multiplex PCR. This sample has 100,000 to 150,000 clones, with approximately 92% found just once. This CDR3 contains 17 residues. Germline loops: CDR1 MNHEY, CDR2 SMNVEV (reference sequence). V shed 6 bases and J 6 bases; nucleotides not matched to a gene: 15. The chain uses TRBV27 and TRBJ2-3, with TRBD2 matching over 10 bases. Specimen: blood. The source is a young man in good health. The CDR3 spells CASSQGLLAGVSDTQYF. In DNA, the CDR3 is TGTGCCAGCAGCCAGGGGTTGCTAGCGGGGGTTTCGGATACGCAGTATTTT.